Below, 20 T cell receptor beta chains from the same sample are listed, as sequenced in a study of response to subunit inactivated influenza vaccine. TCRdb re-analysed the RT-PCR reads in MiXCR, keeping a single row per CDR3 protein. The sample has about 570,000 distinct CDR3 sequences, about 11% seen once. These data were likewise used in another study, on T cells expressing NK-cell markers. That publication notes: With UMIs, 5'RACE template switching was used to make TCR beta cDNA.

The sample was PBMCs from blood, taken on the day of vaccination. The receptors were sampled from a man between 50 and 59 years old who received an inactivated influenza vaccine.

This clonotype turned up a few times. CDR3 sequence (DNA): TGTGCCAGCAGCTCTTCCTCGACTGCCGTCGGGGTCTATGGCTACACCTTC. It translates to CASSSSSTAVGVYGYTF. The chain recombines TRBV28 with TRBJ1-2, with D unclear. From germline, CDR1 is MDHEN and CDR2 SYDVKM. The CDR3 sequence is 17 residues long. The V and J ends lost 6 bases and 4 bases respectively, with 24 bases between them.

This chain connects TRBV6-1 to TRBJ1-4, with TRBD1 identical over 8 bases. Germline CDR1 and CDR2: MNHNS and SASEGT. The CDR3 length is 16 residues. J was trimmed by 4 bases and V by 4 bases; bases with no gene match: 8. The CDR3 coding sequence is TGTGCCAGCAGTGGAGGACAGGGCAGGGATAATGAAAAACTGTTTTTT. Protein product: CASSGGQGRDNEKLFF.

This clonotype was recorded many times. The chain joins TRBV28 to TRBJ2-2; D may be TRBD2 (7 bases). The CDR3 has 15 residues. V was clipped by 6 bases and J by 1 base, with 12 bases between them. Germline CDR1 and CDR2: MDHEN and SYDVKM. The chain's CDR3 is CASRGGTLNTGELFF. DNA of the CDR3: TGTGCCAGCAGGGGGGGGACACTGAACACCGGGGAGCTGTTTTTT. Using reference TRBV28 and TRBJ2-2 for the parts outside the CDR3, the full variable domain is DVKVTQSSRYLVKRTGEKVFLECVQDMDHENMFWYRQDPGLGLRLIYFSYDVKMKEKGDIPEGYSVSREKKERFSLILESASTNQTSMYLCASRGGTLNTGELFFGEGSRLTVL.

The chain uses TRBV27 and TRBJ2-5, with 9 bases identical to TRBD1. The CDR3 is 16 amino acids. J lost 2 bases, V lost 3 bases, and 7 bases had no gene match. The germline gives CDR1 MNHEY, CDR2 SMNVEV (reference sequence). DNA of the CDR3: TGTGCCAGCAGTTTCCTTTACAGGGGGCATCAAGAGACCCAGTACTTC. Protein sequence: CASSFLYRGHQETQYF.

This clonotype was seen many times. This chain joins TRBV5-1 and TRBJ1-1, with 8 bases identical to TRBD1. The germline V gene encodes CDR1 SGHRS and CDR2 YFSETQ. The V segment lost 4 bases and the J segment 11 bases; nucleotides outside the gene matches: 10. This CDR3 is built from 13 residues. DNA of the CDR3: TGCGCCAGCAGCCTCTCGACAGGGGAAATGGCTTTCTTT. It is translated as CASSLSTGEMAFF.

CDR3 residues: CASSIWDNEQFF. CDR3 sequence (DNA): TGTGCCAGTAGTATATGGGACAATGAGCAGTTCTTC. This sequence joins TRBV19 and TRBJ2-1; D is unclear. The CDR3 length is 12 residues. CDR1 and CDR2 from the germline V gene are LNHDA and SQIVND (reference sequence). Trimming left V 2 bases short and J 5 bases short, with 4 bases between.

J is TRBJ2-1 and V is TRBV4-3, with TRBD1 matching 7 bases. Germline V gene data show CDR1 as LGHNA and CDR2 as YSLEER. This CDR3 has 20 residues. V lost 4 bases, J lost 0 bases, and 18 bases stayed unmatched. The CDR3: CASSPHGQAQRYRSYNEQFF. The DNA for the CDR3 is TGCGCCAGCAGCCCCCATGGACAGGCGCAGCGGTATCGCTCCTACAATGAGCAGTTCTTC.

The genes are TRBV29-1 and TRBJ2-1, with 9 bases fitting TRBD2. J was trimmed by 13 bases and V by 7 bases; bases with no gene match: 14. This CDR3 has 13 amino acids. The germline CDR1 and CDR2 sequences are SQVTM and ANQGSEA. The CDR3 sequence: CSAGWASGTGQFF. The CDR3 nucleotides read TGCAGCGCTGGTTGGGCTAGCGGGACGGGACAGTTCTTC.

This clonotype was seen more than once but under ten times. V and J are TRBV4-3 and TRBJ2-3; no definite D call. Germline V gene data show CDR1 as LGHNA and CDR2 as YSLEER. The ends were cut back, 2 bases at V and 6 bases at J, with 9 bases in the middle. The CDR3 has 13 residues. CDR3 sequence: CASSQPDGDTQYF. The CDR3 nucleotides read TGCGCCAGCAGCCAACCGGACGGCGATACGCAGTATTTT.

This clonotype was observed a handful of times. The chain is built from TRBV2 and TRBJ2-7; 9 bases are a match to TRBD1. The V and J ends lost 3 bases and 5 bases, in that order; junction bases with no gene match: 14. The CDR3 is 17 residues long. CDR1 is SNHLY, CDR2 FYNNEI, per germline. DNA of the CDR3: TGTGCCAGCAGTGAGGTCACAGGGGGCGAAGTTTTCGACGAGCAGTACTTC. Its translation is CASSEVTGGEVFDEQYF.

The rearrangement joins TRBV12-3 or TRBV12-4 to TRBJ2-4; 9 bases map to TRBD1. Trimming removed 5 bases from V and 1 base from J; junction bases left unmatched: 9. The CDR3 runs 17 residues. The CDR3: CASSPGQGFGAKNIQYF. The CDR3 nucleotides are TGTGCCAGCAGTCCGGGACAGGGTTTTGGGGCCAAAAACATTCAGTACTTC.

The chain is built from TRBV20-1 and TRBJ2-7; 8 bases are a match to TRBD1. This CDR3 contains 14 residues. Germline V lookup: CDR1 DFQATT, CDR2 SNEGSKA (reference sequence). The V gene end was trimmed by 6 bases and the J gene end by 3 bases; junction bases not matched to a gene: 10. DNA for the CDR3: TGCAGTGCCAGCCGACAGGGGACACTCTACGAGCAGTACTTC. Amino acid sequence: CSASRQGTLYEQYF.

This clonotype was observed a few times. V gene TRBV11-2 combines with J gene TRBJ2-2, with D perhaps being TRBD1 or TRBD2 (5 bases each). This CDR3 is 15 amino acids long. The germline V and J ends were trimmed by 4 bases and 4 bases, with 13 bases remaining between them. The germline V gene has CDR1 SGHAT and CDR2 FQNNGV. The CDR3 loop reads CASSSRDGFTGELFF. In nucleotides, the CDR3 is TGTGCCAGCAGCTCAAGGGACGGGTTCACCGGGGAGCTGTTTTTT. Together with reference TRBV11-2 and TRBJ2-2, the CDR3 gives the full variable domain: EAGVAQSPRYKIIEKRQSVAFWCNPISGHATLYWYQQILGQGPKLLIQFQNNGVVDDSQLPKDRFSAERLKGVDSTLKIQPAKLEDSAVYLCASSSRDGFTGELFFGEGSRLTVL.

The sample holds a few counts of this clonotype. The J gene is TRBJ2-7, the V gene TRBV28, with D uncertain. There are 14 residues in the CDR3. From germline, CDR1 is MDHEN and CDR2 SYDVKM. V lost 4 bases to trimming and J lost 3 bases, with 13 bases between them. In nucleotides, the CDR3 is TGTGCCAGCAGTTCCGGGCAACTAAGCTACGAGCAGTACTTC. Amino acids: CASSSGQLSYEQYF.

The gene calls are TRBV30 and TRBJ2-2; D possibly corresponds to TRBD2 (5 bases). Germline V gives CDR1 GTSNPN, CDR2 SVGIG (reference sequence). The V end lost 3 bases, the J end lost 0 bases, and 17 bases lay between the germline ends. The length of the CDR3 is 17 residues. Here the CDR3 DNA reads TGTGCCTGGAGCAGAGGATGGGGAGACTCGAACACCGGGGAGCTGTTTTTT. Its protein product is CAWSRGWGDSNTGELFF.

This clonotype was found many times. This chain uses TRBV3-1 with TRBJ1-5, with D tentatively TRBD1 (6 bases). V was clipped by 0 bases and J by 5 bases, with 8 bases between them. The CDR3 spans 14 residues. Per germline, CDR1 LGHDT and CDR2 YNNKEL (reference sequence). The CDR3 DNA reads TGTGCCAGCAGCCAAGATAGGGGGGATCAGCCCCAGCATTTT. Translated, it gives CASSQDRGDQPQHF.

J is TRBJ2-7 and V is TRBV24-1; the D is unclear. CDR1 KGHDR and CDR2 SFDVKD come from the germline V gene. The V gene lost 3 bases and the J gene lost 6 bases, with 11 bases spanning the gap. This CDR3 has 13 residues. CDR3 nucleotides: TGTGCCACCAGTGATGCCAGGACGGGCGAGCAGTACTTC. The encoded protein is CATSDARTGEQYF.

This clonotype was found a few times. CDR3 DNA: TGTGCCACCGGACAGGGAACAAGCAATCAGCCCCAGCATTTT. Protein sequence: CATGQGTSNQPQHF. The chain links TRBV24-1 to TRBJ1-5; TRBD1 aligns across 8 bases. CDR3 length: 14 residues. Germline V gives CDR1 KGHDR, CDR2 SFDVKD. With V trimmed by 9 bases and J by 1 base, 4 bases remained unmatched.

The chain joins TRBV5-1 to TRBJ2-3; 8 bases line up with TRBD1. The CDR3 has 16 residues. The germline CDR1 and CDR2 sequences are SGHRS and YFSETQ. Trimming at V came to 4 bases and at J to 1 base, leaving 8 bases not matched to a gene. Written as DNA, the CDR3 is TGCGCCAGCAGCAGTGTTCCGGGACAGGGCACAGATACGCAGTATTTT. This sequence encodes CASSSVPGQGTDTQYF.

This clonotype was seen ten or more times. This chain uses TRBV4-1 with TRBJ1-5, with D possibly matching TRBD1 (6 bases). V was cut by 0 bases and J by 3 bases, with 9 bases left in between. Per the germline V gene, CDR1 is MGHRA and CDR2 is YSYEKL. This CDR3 comprises 15 residues. The CDR3 DNA sequence: TGCGCCAGCAGCCAAGAGAGGGGGGCCAATCAGCCCCAGCATTTT. This gives the protein CASSQERGANQPQHF.